This T cell receptor beta chain is from a study of T cell changes during pregnancy in multiple sclerosis. The protocol was immunoSEQ multiplex PCR, while the TCRdb copy is restricted to in-frame clones and leaves out a portion. The sample shows 40,000 or so clones, more than 70% of them seen only once. This CDR3 is 14 amino acids long. From germline, CDR1 is MNHEY and CDR2 SMNVEV (reference sequence). V was shortened by 2 bases and J by 6 bases, with 11 bases between the two germline ends. The V gene is TRBV27, the J gene TRBJ2-1, with TRBD2 as a possible D gene (6 bases). The TCR was taken from a female donor with multiple sclerosis, enrolled in a pregnancy study. The sequences come from CD8+ T cells from peripheral blood mononuclear cells, collected in the third trimester of pregnancy. The CDR3: CASSLGTSLNEQFF. The DNA for the CDR3 is TGTGCCAGCAGTTTAGGGACTTCTCTCAATGAGCAGTTCTTC.